What follows are 5 T cell receptor beta chains derived from one specimen sequenced in a study of T cell clonotyping in hematopoietic cell transplantation. Produced via immunoSEQ multiplex PCR; TCRdb's table is partial and in-frame only. The table lists 3,700 or so clones, 95% of them singletons. The input for sequencing was PBMCs, taken 30 days after allogeneic stem cell transplant. The source is a male patient between 45 and 59 years old who had an allogeneic stem cell transplant from a related donor, so the T cells may come from the graft donor. Some clones in this sample may be carry-over from other donors' samples.

V and J are TRBV7-2 and TRBJ2-7; 8 nucleotides line up with TRBD2. The CDR3 covers 17 residues. Germline loops: CDR1 SGHTA, CDR2 FQGNSA. The junction had 13 bases not matched to a gene; V was cut back by 5 bases and J by 1 base. In DNA form, the CDR3 reads TGTGCCAGCAGCATTGCGGCCGGCGGGGGGTTGTCCTACGAGCAGTACTTC. It specifies CASSIAAGGGLSYEQYF. Combining the CDR3 with reference TRBV7-2 and TRBJ2-7 gives the whole variable domain GAGVSQSPSNKVTEKGKDVELRCDPISGHTALYWYRQSLGQGLEFLIYFQGNSAPDKSGLPSDRFSAERTGGSVSTLTIQRTQQEDSAVYLCASSIAAGGGLSYEQYFGPGTRLTVT.

DNA of the CDR3: TGTGCCAGCAGTTACTCAGGGGCTCAGGGTGATACGCAGTATTTT. Protein: CASSYSGAQGDTQYF. The J gene is TRBJ2-3, the V gene TRBV6-5; tentatively, D is TRBD1 (5 bases). In germline, CDR1 is MNHEY, CDR2 SVGAGI. There are 15 residues in the CDR3. The ends were cut back, 0 bases at V and 6 bases at J, with 13 bases in the middle.

The rearrangement joins TRBV18 to TRBJ2-5; a possible D gene is TRBD2 (5 bases). There are 15 residues in the CDR3. Germline V lookup: CDR1 KGHSH, CDR2 LQKENI. With 6 bases removed from V and 3 bases from J, the gap between germline ends came to 17 bases. The CDR3 is CASSTYSGNEETQYF. The DNA for the CDR3 is TGTGCCAGCTCGACCTACTCGGGGAACGAAGAGACCCAGTACTTC.

The rearrangement uses TRBV4-3 and TRBJ1-6; TRBD1 matches 8 bases. Germline CDR1 LGHNA, CDR2 YSLEER. V was clipped by 4 bases and J by 10 bases; unmatched bases: 9. This CDR3 spans 15 amino acids. The CDR3 here is CASSPSGTGISPLHF. The CDR3 region has the DNA TGCGCCAGCAGCCCATCCGGGACAGGAATATCACCCCTCCACTTT.

J is TRBJ2-7 and V is TRBV25-1; a possible D gene is TRBD1 (6 bases). Trimming removed 8 bases at V and 6 bases at J, with 17 bases between. CDR1 and CDR2 (germline): MGHDK, SYGVNS. This CDR3 is 13 amino acids long. The CDR3 loop reads CASRRTEASEQYF. In nucleotides, the CDR3 is TGTGCCAGCCGTCGGACAGAGGCATCCGAGCAGTACTTC.